The 29 T cell receptor beta chains in this list originate from one sample, sequenced in a study of control samples from healthy donors and cancer patients. Here immunoSEQ multiplex PCR was the method, and the copy in TCRdb shows in-frame clones only, minus some. In the table there are 45,000 to 65,000 clones, 85% to 90% of which are singletons. The sample was PBMCs. The receptors originated from a man aged 50-60 years with head and neck cancer.

V is TRBV5-6 and J is TRBJ2-1; possibly TRBD1 for D (5 bases). The ends were cut back, 1 base at V and 4 bases at J, with 9 bases in the middle. CDR1 is SGHDT and CDR2 is YYEEEE in the germline V gene. The CDR3 runs to 14 residues. The CDR3 nucleotides read TGTGCCAGCAGCTTGAACAGGTTTTACAATGAGCAGTTCTTC. Its translation is CASSLNRFYNEQFF.

V gene TRBV5-4 combines with J gene TRBJ2-7; tentative D call: TRBD1 (5 bases). The CDR3 contains 15 residues. V was cut by 2 bases and J by 2 bases, with 14 bases left in between. Germline V gene lookup returns CDR1 SGHNT and CDR2 YYREEE (reference sequence). The DNA of the CDR3 is TGTGCCAGCAGCTTTCCCGGACAAGAGGCCTACGAGCAGTACTTC. Amino acid sequence: CASSFPGQEAYEQYF. Full variable domain (outside the CDR3, taken from reference TRBV5-4 and TRBJ2-7): ETGVTQSPTHLIKTRGQQVTLRCSSQSGHNTVSWYQQALGQGPQFIFQYYREEENGRGNFPPRFSGLQFPNYSSELNVNALELDDSALYLCASSFPGQEAYEQYFGPGTRLTVT.

The chain couples TRBV11-1 to TRBJ2-1, with 9 bases that match TRBD2. Trimming at V came to 3 bases and at J to 7 bases, leaving 10 bases not matched to a gene. Per germline, CDR1 SGHAT and CDR2 FQDESV (reference sequence). The CDR3 sequence is 16 residues long. In DNA, the CDR3 is TGTGCCAGCAGCTTTGTGGGTAGCGGGGGTGGGAATGAGCAGTTCTTC. Its protein product is CASSFVGSGGGNEQFF.

The rearrangement joins TRBV7-9 to TRBJ1-1, with D possibly being TRBD1 (6 bases). Germline loops: CDR1 SEHNR, CDR2 FQNEAQ (reference sequence). CDR3 length: 16 residues. V lost 0 bases, J lost 5 bases, and 16 bases lay in between. CDR3 loop: CASSLALGGAKTEAFF. CDR3 nucleotides: TGTGCCAGCAGCTTAGCCCTGGGGGGCGCCAAGACTGAAGCTTTCTTT.

The J gene is TRBJ1-2, the V gene TRBV29-1; 11 nucleotides align to TRBD1. The V gene's germline CDR1 is SQVTM and CDR2 ANQGSEA. V shed 2 bases and J 8 bases; nucleotides not matched to a gene: 10. This CDR3 spans 15 amino acids. The CDR3 is CSVEFRDRGSLGYTF. CDR3 nucleotides: TGCAGCGTTGAATTCCGGGACAGGGGGAGTCTAGGCTACACCTTC.

The rearrangement joins TRBV12-5 to TRBJ1-5; 8 bases align to TRBD1. The germline gives CDR1 LGHNT, CDR2 FRNRAP. Unmatched junction bases numbered 6, after V lost 5 bases and J lost 0 bases. CDR3 length: 16 residues. The CDR3 DNA reads as TGTGCTAGTGGTACCGGACAGGGCTATAGCAATCAGCCCCAGCATTTT. This sequence encodes CASGTGQGYSNQPQHF. Full variable domain (remainder filled in from reference TRBV12-5 and TRBJ1-5): DARVTQTPRHKVTEMGQEVTMRCQPILGHNTVFWYRQTMMQGLELLAYFRNRAPLDDSGMPKDRFSAEMPDATLATLKIQPSEPRDSAVYFCASGTGQGYSNQPQHFGDGTRLSIL.

The chain is built from TRBV5-1 and TRBJ2-2; no reliable D call. The length of the CDR3 is 11 residues. Trimming pared 6 bases from V and 7 bases from J, leaving 7 bases between. The V gene's germline CDR1 is SGHRS and CDR2 YFSETQ. The CDR3 here is CASTEYGELFF. CDR3 bases: TGCGCCAGCACCGAATACGGGGAGCTGTTTTTT.

This chain connects TRBV12-3 or TRBV12-4 to TRBJ1-1; 8 nucleotides align to TRBD1. V gave up 8 bases and J gave up 1 base; unmatched junction bases: 3. The CDR3 runs 13 residues. Here the CDR3 DNA reads TGTGCCAGCTCTGGACAGGGGAACACTGAAGCTTTCTTT. Protein sequence: CASSGQGNTEAFF.

This clone was found once. The chain uses TRBV19 and TRBJ2-2; D is undetermined. The CDR3 is made up of 14 amino acids. Trimming shortened V by 4 bases and J by 1 base, and 7 bases separated the two germline ends. Germline values: CDR1 LNHDA, CDR2 SQIVND (reference sequence). CDR3 amino acids: CASSKAQNTGELFF. In DNA, the CDR3 is TGTGCCAGTAGTAAAGCACAGAACACCGGGGAGCTGTTTTTT.

J is TRBJ2-5 and V is TRBV3-1 (or the pseudogene TRBV3-2), with D perhaps being TRBD1 or TRBD2 (5 bases each). V lost 4 bases and J lost 5, with 11 bases in between. Germline V gives CDR1 LGHDT, CDR2 YNNKEL (reference sequence). This CDR3 contains 13 residues. The CDR3 sequence: CASSPGTRETQYF. CDR3 nucleotide sequence: TGTGCCAGCAGCCCGGGGACCCGTGAGACCCAGTACTTC.

The rearrangement links TRBV2 to TRBJ2-3, with 9 bases identical to TRBD1. J lost 5 bases, V lost 3 bases, and 9 bases had no gene match. Germline V CDR1 and CDR2: SNHLY, FYNNEI. The CDR3 sequence is 16 residues long. CDR3 sequence: CASSEGQGPSQDTQYF. The CDR3 nucleotides are TGTGCCAGCAGTGAGGGACAGGGCCCTTCCCAAGATACGCAGTATTTT.

The J gene is TRBJ1-6, the V gene TRBV2; D ambiguous. The CDR3 has 13 residues. V lost 10 bases to trimming and J lost 7 bases, with 14 bases between them. The germline V gene has CDR1 SNHLY and CDR2 FYNNEI. The CDR3 coding sequence is TGTGCCACCGATCCCGGCTCCAATTCACCCCTCCACTTT. It is translated as CATDPGSNSPLHF.

V is TRBV5-6 and J is TRBJ2-5, with 7 bases aligning to TRBD1. Trimming removed 1 base from V and 4 bases from J; junction bases left unmatched: 7. The germline V gene has CDR1 SGHDT and CDR2 YYEEEE. The CDR3 spans 15 residues. Here the CDR3 DNA reads TGTGCCAGCAGCTTGAGGGACAGTCCGTCAGAGACCCAGTACTTC. It is translated as CASSLRDSPSETQYF.

J is TRBJ2-5 and V is TRBV27, with D perhaps TRBD1 or TRBD2 (5 bases each). Trimming took off 3 bases at V and 12 bases at J, with 14 bases between the two ends. The CDR3 has 12 residues. Per germline, CDR1 MNHEY and CDR2 SMNVEV (reference sequence). The CDR3 DNA reads TGTGCCAGCAGTTTCGTATGGGACGCCGAGTACTTC. Protein: CASSFVWDAEYF.

This chain joins TRBV4-2 and TRBJ2-3, with D unresolved. Deletions cut 5 bases from V and 2 bases from J, with 14 bases between. The CDR3 is made up of 15 amino acids. Looked up from germline, CDR1 is LGHNA and CDR2 is YNFKEQ. The CDR3 protein is CASSLTDSTTDTQYF. DNA for the CDR3: TGTGCCAGCAGCTTGACCGACTCGACCACAGATACGCAGTATTTT.

J is TRBJ2-1 and V is TRBV15; D is unresolved. The V gene lost 0 bases and the J gene lost 5 bases, with 5 bases spanning the gap. Germline CDR1 LNHNV, CDR2 YYDKDF (reference sequence). This CDR3 is built from 13 residues. The CDR3 loop reads CATSRDVHNEQFF. In DNA, the CDR3 is TGTGCCACCAGCAGAGACGTACACAATGAGCAGTTCTTC. Full variable domain (missing parts from reference TRBV15 and TRBJ2-1): DAMVIQNPRYQVTQFGKPVTLSCSQTLNHNVMYWYQQKSSQAPKLLFHYYDKDFNNEADTPDNFQSRRPNTSFCFLDIRSPGLGDTAMYLCATSRDVHNEQFFGPGTRLTVL.

V is TRBV6-1 and J is TRBJ2-7; 8 bases match TRBD1. The CDR3 has 16 residues. The junction had 14 bases not matched to a gene; V was cut back by 3 bases and J by 7 bases. Germline V CDR1 and CDR2: MNHNS, SASEGT. This chain's CDR3 is CASSDQIGTGVVEQYF. Here the CDR3 DNA reads TGTGCCAGCAGTGATCAGATAGGGACAGGTGTTGTGGAGCAGTACTTC.

The chain joins TRBV24-1 to TRBJ1-1, with D uncertain. The CDR3 runs 13 residues. Trimming shortened V by 10 bases and J by 2 bases, and 13 bases separated the two germline ends. CDR1 and CDR2 from the germline V gene are KGHDR and SFDVKD. As DNA, the CDR3 is TGTGCCACTAGATACCGTCGTAACACTGAAGCTTTCTTT. This codes for CATRYRRNTEAFF.

The rearrangement joins TRBV9 to TRBJ2-7; 7 bases line up with TRBD2. CDR3 length: 13 amino acids. The V and J ends lost 0 bases and 5 bases, in that order; junction bases with no gene match: 2. Looked up from germline, CDR1 is SGDLS and CDR2 is YYNGEE. CDR3 amino acids: CASSVVGGNEQYF. The DNA for the CDR3 is TGTGCCAGCAGCGTAGTGGGAGGGAACGAGCAGTACTTC.

This clone has a handful of counts. The CDR3 sequence: CASSARPGQSSGNTIYF. In nucleotides, the CDR3 is TGCGCCAGCAGCGCGCGACCGGGACAAAGCTCTGGAAACACCATATATTTT. The V gene is TRBV5-1, the J gene TRBJ1-3; possibly TRBD1 for D (6 bases). Germline V gives CDR1 SGHRS, CDR2 YFSETQ. Trimming cost V 4 bases and J 0 bases, with 17 bases left between them. This CDR3 has 17 amino acids.

The gene calls are TRBV15 and TRBJ2-7, with D tentatively TRBD2 (5 bases). This CDR3 contains 13 residues. Per the germline V gene, CDR1 is LNHNV and CDR2 is YYDKDF (reference sequence). The ends were cut back, 4 bases at V and 4 bases at J, with 11 bases in the middle. The CDR3 region is CATSKGRGYEQYF. DNA for the CDR3: TGTGCCACCAGCAAGGGCCGGGGATACGAGCAGTACTTC.

The V and J genes are TRBV5-6 and TRBJ1-4; D ambiguous. V lost 4 bases and J lost 4, with 14 bases in between. Germline-derived CDR1 and CDR2 are SGHDT and YYEEEE. This CDR3 spans 15 amino acids. CDR3 in DNA: TGTGCCAGCAGCGCCCGGGAATCCCTTAATGAAAAACTGTTTTTT. This sequence encodes CASSARESLNEKLFF.

The rearrangement links TRBV30 to TRBJ2-5, with TRBD2 as a possible D gene (6 bases). V was shortened by 1 base and J by 1 base, with 7 bases between the two germline ends. Germline V gives CDR1 GTSNPN, CDR2 SVGIG (reference sequence). This CDR3 is 13 amino acids long. The CDR3 nucleotides are TGTGCCTGGAGTGGGCGGGGCCAAGAGACCCAGTACTTC. Protein sequence: CAWSGRGQETQYF.

The chain uses TRBV11-2 and TRBJ2-7; no firm D call. This CDR3 has 14 amino acids. Germline V gene lookup returns CDR1 SGHAT and CDR2 FQNNGV. V was trimmed by 0 bases and J by 3 bases, leaving 9 bases between them. The DNA of the CDR3 is TGTGCCAGCAGCTTAGACCGAGTGGGCTACGAGCAGTACTTC. This translates into CASSLDRVGYEQYF.

The V gene is TRBV5-1, the J gene TRBJ2-3; D call uncertain. The CDR3 sequence is 14 residues long. CDR1 and CDR2 from the germline V gene are SGHRS and YFSETQ. Trimming removed 1 base from V and 5 bases from J, with 11 bases in between. CDR3 in DNA: TGCGCCAGCAGCTTGACTGTAGGTGTAGATACGCAGTATTTT. Translated: CASSLTVGVDTQYF.

The rearrangement links TRBV6-1 to TRBJ2-7, with TRBD2 matching 11 bases. Germline CDR1 is MNHNS and CDR2 is SASEGT. The CDR3 contains 16 residues. V shed 0 bases and J 4 bases; nucleotides not matched to a gene: 5. The CDR3 sequence: CASSEASGRAGYEQYF. In nucleotides, the CDR3 is TGTGCCAGCAGTGAAGCTAGCGGGAGGGCCGGGTACGAGCAGTACTTC.

The chain links TRBV6-1 to TRBJ2-1; TRBD2 matches 7 bases. The V gene's germline CDR1 is MNHNS and CDR2 SASEGT. The CDR3 runs 17 residues. The ends lost 3 bases at V and 5 bases at J; junction bases unmatched: 13. The CDR3 DNA is TGTGCCAGCAGTGATTTAGGCCTGGGGGGGAGGGACAATGAGCAGTTCTTC. As protein: CASSDLGLGGRDNEQFF.

This chain links TRBV4-2 with TRBJ1-1; D gene unclear. Germline CDR1 LGHNA, CDR2 YNFKEQ. V was cut by 7 bases and J by 11 bases, with 17 bases left in between. This CDR3 comprises 12 residues. The chain's CDR3 is CASKGRALEAFF. In DNA form, the CDR3 reads TGTGCCAGCAAGGGTCGGGCCCTAGAGGCTTTCTTT.

The table lists this clone with a count of one. The J gene is TRBJ2-3, the V gene TRBV27; weak D call: TRBD2 (7 bases). Germline-derived CDR1 and CDR2 are MNHEY and SMNVEV (reference sequence). The V end was cut by 2 bases, the J end by 6 bases, with 15 bases between. This CDR3 has 15 residues. The CDR3 sequence is CASSLQAGAGDTQYF. CDR3 in DNA: TGTGCCAGCAGTTTACAGGCGGGGGCTGGCGATACGCAGTATTTT.